The subject of this entry is one T cell receptor (beta chain). Antigen unknown. This sample is drawn from a study of OX40 agonist ivuxolimab in advanced cancers. Libraries were prepared by immunoSEQ multiplex PCR; TCRdb keeps only in-frame clonotypes and omits some of them. The sample holds around 50,000 clones, approximately 81% seen once. The germline CDR1 and CDR2 sequences are MNHEY and SMNVEV (reference sequence). The CDR3 has 15 residues. V was trimmed by 10 bases and J by 4 bases, leaving 19 bases between them. Regarding the study as a whole: Averaged across samples, CD8+ T cells carried more expanded clones than CD4+ did.

This sequence originates from an adult with an advanced solid tumor such as melanoma, head and neck, liver or kidney cancer. The gene calls are TRBV27 and TRBJ2-2, with D tentatively TRBD2 (5 bases). Sequencing used CD4+ or CD8+ T cells sorted from blood, obtained in a trial of the OX40 agonist ivuxolimab. The CDR3 DNA sequence: TGTGCCACCCCAACGGCAGCCCGGGGCACCGGGGAGCTGTTTTTT. Its protein product is CATPTAARGTGELFF.